The next 15 T cell receptor beta chains were all read from a single sample in a study of blood T cell repertoires in COVID-19. Repertoires were generated with immunoSEQ multiplex PCR, while TCRdb's copy carries only in-frame clones and drops some. The sample yields 200,000 or so clones, roughly 80% seen once. Sequencing was performed on peripheral blood. All receptors come from a woman aged 80 or over with acute or convalescent COVID-19.

This chain links TRBV11-2 with TRBJ2-3, with 13 positions matching TRBD2. The CDR3 loop spans 19 amino acids. CDR1 is SGHAT, CDR2 FQNNGV, per germline. V was pared by 5 bases and J by 0 bases, with 11 bases of the junction left unmatched. The CDR3 spells CASSKRLAGGRSSTDTQYF. The CDR3 DNA reads as TGTGCCAGCAGCAAGAGACTAGCGGGGGGAAGAAGTAGCACAGATACGCAGTATTTT. Drawing the rest from reference TRBV11-2 and TRBJ2-3, the complete variable domain is EAGVAQSPRYKIIEKRQSVAFWCNPISGHATLYWYQQILGQGPKLLIQFQNNGVVDDSQLPKDRFSAERLKGVDSTLKIQPAKLEDSAVYLCASSKRLAGGRSSTDTQYFGPGTRLTVL.

The V and J genes are TRBV6-6 and TRBJ1-3; 7 bases fit TRBD1. Looked up from germline, CDR1 is MNHNY and CDR2 is SVGAGI (reference sequence). The CDR3 has 17 residues. V was clipped by 5 bases and J by 0 bases; unmatched bases: 10. CDR3 nucleotide sequence: TGTGCCAGCAGTCCCCCGACAGGGAGGCCCTCTGGAAACACCATATATTTT. It specifies CASSPPTGRPSGNTIYF.

The chain combines TRBV10-3 with TRBJ1-2; a possible D gene is TRBD1 (5 bases). The CDR3 covers 12 residues. The V gene's germline CDR1 is ENHRY and CDR2 SYGVKD. Trimming pared 7 bases from V and 11 bases from J, leaving 17 bases between. The CDR3 DNA reads TGTGCCATCACTCCTGGCGAGGGGAGGTACACCTTC. Translating gives CAITPGEGRYTF.

The J gene is TRBJ2-7, the V gene TRBV28; D is possibly TRBD2 (6 bases). V was shortened by 1 base and J by 4 bases, with 14 bases between the two germline ends. The CDR3 has 15 residues. Germline values: CDR1 MDHEN, CDR2 SYDVKM. CDR3 DNA: TGTGCCAGCAGTTTATTCGGCGGGAAAGATTACGAGCAGTACTTC. This gives the protein CASSLFGGKDYEQYF. The full variable domain, completed using reference TRBV28 and TRBJ2-7, is DVKVTQSSRYLVKRTGEKVFLECVQDMDHENMFWYRQDPGLGLRLIYFSYDVKMKEKGDIPEGYSVSREKKERFSLILESASTNQTSMYLCASSLFGGKDYEQYFGPGTRLTVT.

This CDR3 reads CAWSRLSVYGYTF. As DNA, the CDR3 is TGTGCCTGGAGCAGATTGAGCGTCTATGGCTACACCTTC. The V call is TRBV30, the J call TRBJ1-2; D gene ambiguous. CDR3 size: 13 residues. Looked up from germline, CDR1 is GTSNPN and CDR2 is SVGIG (reference sequence). Trimming pared 3 bases from V and 4 bases from J, leaving 12 bases between.

In this sample, this clone turned up a few times. The chain recombines TRBV29-1 with TRBJ1-2; perhaps TRBD1 as D (5 bases). Germline V gene sequence: CDR1 SQVTM, CDR2 ANQGSEA. Trimming left V 4 bases short and J 2 bases short, with 5 bases between. There are 11 residues in the CDR3. CDR3 bases: TGCAGCGTTGGACAGAACTATGGCTACACCTTC. Its protein product is CSVGQNYGYTF.

The chain joins TRBV27 to TRBJ1-1; the match to TRBD1 covers 8 bases. CDR3 length: 15 residues. CDR1 is MNHEY, CDR2 SMNVEV, per germline (reference sequence). The junction had 8 bases not matched to a gene; V was cut back by 4 bases and J by 4 bases. CDR3 DNA: TGTGCCAGCAGTTCCCTCAGGGGGCTAGGCACTGAAGCTTTCTTT. It is translated as CASSSLRGLGTEAFF.

The CDR3 DNA reads TGTGCCAGCAGCCTTCGACTAGCGGCTTCCTACGAGCAGTACTTC. It specifies CASSLRLAASYEQYF. V and J are TRBV5-4 and TRBJ2-7, with 9 nucleotides matching TRBD2. Germline trimming cut 4 bases from V and 1 base from J; bases unmatched to any gene: 6. Germline assignment: CDR1 SGHNT and CDR2 YYREEE (reference sequence). CDR3 size: 15 residues. Combining the CDR3 with reference TRBV5-4 and TRBJ2-7 gives the whole variable domain ETGVTQSPTHLIKTRGQQVTLRCSSQSGHNTVSWYQQALGQGPQFIFQYYREEENGRGNFPPRFSGLQFPNYSSELNVNALELDDSALYLCASSLRLAASYEQYFGPGTRLTVT.

V is TRBV3-1 (or the pseudogene TRBV3-2) and J is TRBJ1-1; a possible D gene is TRBD1 (5 bases). V lost 0 bases and J lost 0, with 8 bases in between. The length of the CDR3 is 15 residues. Per the germline V gene, CDR1 is LGHDT and CDR2 is YNNKEL (reference sequence). The CDR3 region has the DNA TGTGCCAGCAGCCAAGAGGCAGGGTTGAACACTGAAGCTTTCTTT. This encodes CASSQEAGLNTEAFF.

The chain combines TRBV6-1 with TRBJ1-2; the D gene is possibly TRBD1 (6 bases). In germline, CDR1 is MNHNS, CDR2 SASEGT. The CDR3 is 15 amino acids. Between the trimmed V and J ends, which lost 0 bases and 4 bases, there was a span of 12 bases. The DNA for the CDR3 is TGTGCCAGCAGTGAAGCGCCAGGGGAAAGCTATGGCTACACCTTC. Translated, it gives CASSEAPGESYGYTF.

The CDR3, as DNA: TGTGCCAGCAGCCTCGGGACAGGGCATCAGCCCCAGCATTTT. Encoded protein: CASSLGTGHQPQHF. The chain joins TRBV7-2 to TRBJ1-5; 9 bases line up with TRBD1. Per the germline V gene, CDR1 is SGHTA and CDR2 is FQGNSA. V shed 5 bases, J shed 5 bases, and the junction held 4 bases outside the gene matches. The CDR3 consists of 14 residues.

This clone was picked up a small number of times. The chain uses TRBV6-5 and TRBJ1-5; TRBD1 is a possible D gene (6 bases). Trimming removed 7 bases at V and 6 bases at J, with 19 bases between. The CDR3 sequence is 15 residues long. Germline V gene sequence: CDR1 MNHEY, CDR2 SVGAGI. In nucleotides, the CDR3 is TGTGCCAGCACAGTGGACACAGGGTTTGGTCAGCCCCAGCATTTT. It encodes CASTVDTGFGQPQHF.

The V gene is TRBV7-9, the J gene TRBJ2-2; 8 bases are shared with TRBD2. Germline CDR1 is SEHNR and CDR2 is FQNEAQ (reference sequence). V trimming: 4 bases; J trimming: 7 bases; junction bases outside the gene matches: 8. The CDR3 has 15 residues. As DNA, the CDR3 is TGTGCCAGCAGCTCCCGCGGGGGGTCGATCGGGGAGCTGTTTTTT. Residues: CASSSRGGSIGELFF.

This clone was seen more than once but under ten times. The chain recombines TRBV7-3 with TRBJ2-3, with 10 bases lining up with TRBD2. This CDR3 has 16 residues. Germline CDR1 is SGHTA and CDR2 is FQGTGA. With V trimmed by 4 bases and J by 5 bases, 9 bases remained unmatched. Written as DNA, the CDR3 is TGTGCCAGCAGCTCGGGGCTAGCGGGAGCGGGAGATACGCAGTATTTT. This codes for CASSSGLAGAGDTQYF.

The CDR3, as DNA: TGTGCCAGCCGGACAGTCAGAAATAGCAATCAGCCCCAGCATTTT. This gives the protein CASRTVRNSNQPQHF. The chain combines TRBV19 with TRBJ1-5; possible D gene TRBD1, 6 bases. The CDR3 length is 15 residues. Germline assignment: CDR1 LNHDA and CDR2 SQIVND (reference sequence). The V end lost 9 bases, the J end lost 0 bases, and 15 bases lay between the germline ends.